This TCR beta chain was sequenced in a study of shared clonotypes between healthy human individuals. Sequencing used immunoSEQ multiplex PCR; TCRdb keeps in-frame clones, though not all of them. There are over a million clones in the sample; roughly 74% occur only once, and about 0.52% lies in the top ten. V was pared by 0 bases and J by 5 bases, with 14 bases between. The V gene's germline CDR1 is SGHRS and CDR2 YFSETQ. The CDR3 has 15 residues. J is TRBJ2-5 and V is TRBV5-1; maybe TRBD1 (6 bases). Sequenced: memory CD4+ T cells from PBMCs. Subset noted: CD45RA-negative fraction. This receptor was identified in a man aged 18 to 30 in good health. Some clones in this sample may be carry-over from other donors' samples. The CDR3 loop reads CASSLGGRTGETQYF. CDR3 nucleotide sequence: TGCGCCAGCAGCTTGGGGGGGCGCACGGGTGAGACCCAGTACTTC. The full variable domain, completed using reference TRBV5-1 and TRBJ2-5, is KAGVTQTPRYLIKTRGQQVTLSCSPISGHRSVSWYQQTPGQGLQFLFEYFSETQRNKGNFPGRFSGRQFSNSRSEMNVSTLELGDSALYLCASSLGGRTGETQYFGPGTRLLVL.